The subject of this entry is one TCR beta chain. Germline V gene lookup returns CDR1 MNHEY and CDR2 SVGAGI. The CDR3 length is 15 residues. The ends were cut back, 6 bases at V and 8 bases at J, with 20 bases in the middle. This sample is drawn from a study of blood T cell repertoires in COVID-19. Clones were sequenced by immunoSEQ multiplex PCR, and TCRdb holds only the in-frame ones, with some missing. The table lists 300,000 to 350,000 clones, 65% to 85% of them singletons. The receptor's source is a man younger than 40 with active or convalescent COVID-19. The sample was peripheral blood. The rearrangement uses TRBV6-5 and TRBJ1-3; D is perhaps TRBD1 (5 bases). DNA of the CDR3: TGTGCCAGCAGGGGACTGACGGAGGTCGGAGACACCATATATTTT. It codes for CASRGLTEVGDTIYF.